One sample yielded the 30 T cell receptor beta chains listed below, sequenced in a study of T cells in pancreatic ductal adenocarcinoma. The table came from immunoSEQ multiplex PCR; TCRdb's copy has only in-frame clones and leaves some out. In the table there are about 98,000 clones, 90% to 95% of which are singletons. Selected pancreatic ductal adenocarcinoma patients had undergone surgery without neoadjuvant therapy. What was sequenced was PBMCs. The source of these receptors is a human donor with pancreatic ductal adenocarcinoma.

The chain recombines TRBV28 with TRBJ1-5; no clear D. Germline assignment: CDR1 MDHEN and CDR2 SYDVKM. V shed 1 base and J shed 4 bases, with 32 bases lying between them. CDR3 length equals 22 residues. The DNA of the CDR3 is TGTGCCAGCAGTTTATTTGCCACCCGCGTTAACGCTCGAACGCTCTTTAATCAGCCCCAGCATTTT. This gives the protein CASSLFATRVNARTLFNQPQHF.

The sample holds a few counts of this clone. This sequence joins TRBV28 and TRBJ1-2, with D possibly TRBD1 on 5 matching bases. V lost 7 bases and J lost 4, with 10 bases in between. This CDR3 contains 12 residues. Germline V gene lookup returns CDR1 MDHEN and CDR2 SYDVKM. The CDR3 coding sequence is TGTGCCAGCAAACAGGTTAGCTATGGCTACACCTTC. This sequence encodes CASKQVSYGYTF.

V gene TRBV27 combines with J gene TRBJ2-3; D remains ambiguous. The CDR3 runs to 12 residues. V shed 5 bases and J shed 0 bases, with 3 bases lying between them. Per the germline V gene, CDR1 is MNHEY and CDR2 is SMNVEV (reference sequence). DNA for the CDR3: TGTGCCAGCAGTCATAGCACAGATACGCAGTATTTT. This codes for CASSHSTDTQYF.

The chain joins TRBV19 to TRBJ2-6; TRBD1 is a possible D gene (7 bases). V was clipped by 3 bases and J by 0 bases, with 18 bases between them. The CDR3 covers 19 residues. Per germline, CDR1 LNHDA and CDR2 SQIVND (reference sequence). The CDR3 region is CASSIAGQIILSGANVLTF. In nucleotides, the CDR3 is TGTGCCAGTAGTATTGCGGGACAGATAATCCTCTCTGGGGCCAACGTCCTGACTTTC.

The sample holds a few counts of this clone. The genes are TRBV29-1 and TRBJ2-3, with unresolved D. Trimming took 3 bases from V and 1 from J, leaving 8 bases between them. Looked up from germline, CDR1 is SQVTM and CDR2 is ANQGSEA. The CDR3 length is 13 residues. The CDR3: CSVDERGTDTQYF. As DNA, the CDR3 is TGCAGCGTTGATGAGCGAGGCACAGATACGCAGTATTTT.

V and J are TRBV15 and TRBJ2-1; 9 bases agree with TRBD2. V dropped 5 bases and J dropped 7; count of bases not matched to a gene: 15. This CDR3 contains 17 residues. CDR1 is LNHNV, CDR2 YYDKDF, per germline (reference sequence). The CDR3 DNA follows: TGTGCCACCAGCTGGACCTTTGGGACTAGCCTGATGAATGAGCAGTTCTTC. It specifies CATSWTFGTSLMNEQFF. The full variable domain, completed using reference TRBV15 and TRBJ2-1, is DAMVIQNPRYQVTQFGKPVTLSCSQTLNHNVMYWYQQKSSQAPKLLFHYYDKDFNNEADTPDNFQSRRPNTSFCFLDIRSPGLGDTAMYLCATSWTFGTSLMNEQFFGPGTRLTVL.

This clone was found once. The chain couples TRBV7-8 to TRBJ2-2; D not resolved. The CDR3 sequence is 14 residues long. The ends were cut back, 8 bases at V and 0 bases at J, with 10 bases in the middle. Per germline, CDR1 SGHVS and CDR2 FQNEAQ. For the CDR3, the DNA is TGTGCCAGCCTCTTTACGGCGAACACCGGGGAGCTGTTTTTT. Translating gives CASLFTANTGELFF. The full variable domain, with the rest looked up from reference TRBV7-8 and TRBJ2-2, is GAGVSQSPRYKVAKRGQDVALRCDPISGHVSLFWYQQALGQGPEFLTYFQNEAQLDKSGLPSDRFFAERPEGSVSTLKIQRTQQEDSAVYLCASLFTANTGELFFGEGSRLTVL.

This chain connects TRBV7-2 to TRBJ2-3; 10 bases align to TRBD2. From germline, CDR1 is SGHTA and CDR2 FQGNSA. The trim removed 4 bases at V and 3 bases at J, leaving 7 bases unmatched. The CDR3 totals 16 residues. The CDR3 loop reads CASSSRLAGATDTQYF. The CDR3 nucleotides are TGTGCCAGCAGCTCCCGGCTAGCGGGAGCGACAGATACGCAGTATTTT.

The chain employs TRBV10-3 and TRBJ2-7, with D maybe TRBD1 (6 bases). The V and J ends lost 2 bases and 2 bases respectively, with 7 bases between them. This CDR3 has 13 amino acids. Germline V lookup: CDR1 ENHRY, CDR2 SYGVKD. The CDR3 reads CAISEGGPYEQYF. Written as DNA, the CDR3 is TGTGCCATCAGTGAGGGGGGCCCCTACGAGCAGTACTTC.

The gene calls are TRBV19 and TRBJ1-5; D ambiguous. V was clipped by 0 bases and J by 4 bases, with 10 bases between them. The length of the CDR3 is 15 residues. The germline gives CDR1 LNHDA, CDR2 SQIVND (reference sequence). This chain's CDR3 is CASSIDSLGNQPQHF. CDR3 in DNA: TGTGCCAGTAGTATAGACTCTCTCGGGAATCAGCCCCAGCATTTT.

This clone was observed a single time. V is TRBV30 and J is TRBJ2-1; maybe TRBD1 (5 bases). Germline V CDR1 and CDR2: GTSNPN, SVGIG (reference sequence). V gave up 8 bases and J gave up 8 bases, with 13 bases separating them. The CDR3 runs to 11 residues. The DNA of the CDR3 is TGTGCCCGAAGCCAGGGCGATGAGCAGTTCTTC. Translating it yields CARSQGDEQFF.

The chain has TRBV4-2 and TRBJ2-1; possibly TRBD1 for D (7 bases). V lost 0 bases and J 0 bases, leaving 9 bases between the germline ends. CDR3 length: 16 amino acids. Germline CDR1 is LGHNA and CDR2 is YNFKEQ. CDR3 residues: CASSQERDSSYNEQFF. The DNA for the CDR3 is TGTGCCAGCAGCCAAGAGCGGGACAGCTCCTACAATGAGCAGTTCTTC.

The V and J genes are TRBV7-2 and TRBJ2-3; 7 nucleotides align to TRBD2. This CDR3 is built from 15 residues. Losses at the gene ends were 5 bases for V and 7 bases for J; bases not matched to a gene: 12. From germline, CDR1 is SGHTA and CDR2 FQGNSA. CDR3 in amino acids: CASSQVAGVAYTQYF. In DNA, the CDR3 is TGTGCCAGCAGCCAGGTGGCGGGAGTGGCTTATACGCAGTATTTT. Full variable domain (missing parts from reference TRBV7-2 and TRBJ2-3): GAGVSQSPSNKVTEKGKDVELRCDPISGHTALYWYRQSLGQGLEFLIYFQGNSAPDKSGLPSDRFSAERTGGSVSTLTIQRTQQEDSAVYLCASSQVAGVAYTQYFGPGTRLTVL.

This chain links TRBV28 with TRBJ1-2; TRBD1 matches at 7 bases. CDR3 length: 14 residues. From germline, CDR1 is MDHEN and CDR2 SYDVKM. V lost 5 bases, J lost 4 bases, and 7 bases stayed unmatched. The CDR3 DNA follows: TGTGCCAGCAGTGGGACCGGGACAGTCTATGGCTACACCTTC. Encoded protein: CASSGTGTVYGYTF.

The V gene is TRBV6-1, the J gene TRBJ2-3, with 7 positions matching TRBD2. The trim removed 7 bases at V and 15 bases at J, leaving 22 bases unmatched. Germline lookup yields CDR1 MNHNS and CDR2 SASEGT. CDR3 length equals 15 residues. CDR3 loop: CASITNIRLAEGIYF. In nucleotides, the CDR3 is TGTGCCAGCATCACGAACATTAGACTAGCCGAGGGTATCTATTTT.

In nucleotides, the CDR3 is TGTGCCAGCAGCTTGGGTGGGGGGGACAGGGGGTACGAGCAGTACTTC. This gives the protein CASSLGGGDRGYEQYF. The V gene is TRBV5-5, the J gene TRBJ2-7; 11 bases align to TRBD1. J gave up 4 bases and V 0 bases, and 6 bases lay outside the gene matches. CDR1 and CDR2 (germline): SGHKS, YYEKEE (reference sequence). The CDR3 is 16 residues long.

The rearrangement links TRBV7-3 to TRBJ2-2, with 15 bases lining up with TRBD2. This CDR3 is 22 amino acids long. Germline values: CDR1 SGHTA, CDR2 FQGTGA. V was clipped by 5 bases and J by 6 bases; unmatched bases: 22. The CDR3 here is CASSPHAPGLAGGRSYSGELFF. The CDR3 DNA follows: TGTGCCAGCAGCCCACACGCACCGGGACTAGCGGGAGGACGCTCCTACTCCGGGGAGCTGTTTTTT.

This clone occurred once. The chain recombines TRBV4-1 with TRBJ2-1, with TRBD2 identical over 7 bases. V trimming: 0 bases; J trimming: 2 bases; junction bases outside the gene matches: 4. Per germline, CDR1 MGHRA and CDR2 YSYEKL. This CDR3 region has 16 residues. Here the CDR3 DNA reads TGCGCCAGCAGCCAAGATGCTAGCGGCCCCTACAATGAGCAGTTCTTC. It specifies CASSQDASGPYNEQFF.

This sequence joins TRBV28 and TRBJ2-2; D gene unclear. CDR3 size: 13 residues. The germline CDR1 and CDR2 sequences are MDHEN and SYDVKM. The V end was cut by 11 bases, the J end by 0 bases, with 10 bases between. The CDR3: CASCYSNTGELFF. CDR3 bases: TGTGCCTCCTGCTACTCGAACACCGGGGAGCTGTTTTTT.

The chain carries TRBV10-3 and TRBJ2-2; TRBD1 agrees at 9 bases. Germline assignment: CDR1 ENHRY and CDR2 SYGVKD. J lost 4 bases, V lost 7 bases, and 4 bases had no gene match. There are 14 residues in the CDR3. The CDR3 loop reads CAITGTGITGELFF. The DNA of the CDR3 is TGTGCCATCACCGGGACAGGGATCACCGGGGAGCTGTTTTTT.

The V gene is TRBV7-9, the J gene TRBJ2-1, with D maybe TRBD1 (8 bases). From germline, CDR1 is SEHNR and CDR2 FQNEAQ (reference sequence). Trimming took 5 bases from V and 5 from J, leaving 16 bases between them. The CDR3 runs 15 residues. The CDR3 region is CASSATQGGHNEQFF. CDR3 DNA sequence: TGTGCCAGCAGCGCCACACAGGGGGGGCACAATGAGCAGTTCTTC. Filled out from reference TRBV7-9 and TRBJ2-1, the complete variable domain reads DTGVSQNPRHKITKRGQNVTFRCDPISEHNRLYWYRQTLGQGPEFLTYFQNEAQLEKSRLLSDRFSAERPKGSFSTLEIQRTEQGDSAMYLCASSATQGGHNEQFFGPGTRLTVL.

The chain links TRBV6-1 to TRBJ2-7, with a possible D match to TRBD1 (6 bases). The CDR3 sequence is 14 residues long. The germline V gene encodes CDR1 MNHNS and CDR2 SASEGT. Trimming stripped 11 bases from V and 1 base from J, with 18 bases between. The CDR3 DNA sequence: TGTGCCTCTCGGTTACAGGGCCTTTCCTACGAGCAGTACTTC. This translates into CASRLQGLSYEQYF.

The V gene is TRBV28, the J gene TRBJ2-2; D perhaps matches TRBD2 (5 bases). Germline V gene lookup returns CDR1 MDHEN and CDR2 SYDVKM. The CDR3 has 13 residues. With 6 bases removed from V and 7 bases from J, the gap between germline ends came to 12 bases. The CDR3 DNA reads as TGTGCCAGCAGCTCTAGCCCAAGCGGGGAGCTGTTTTTT. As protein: CASSSSPSGELFF.

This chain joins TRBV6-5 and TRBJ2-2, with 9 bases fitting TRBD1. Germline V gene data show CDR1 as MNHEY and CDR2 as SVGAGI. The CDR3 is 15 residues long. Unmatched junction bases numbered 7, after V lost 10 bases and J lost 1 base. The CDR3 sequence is CATAGQGLNTGELFF. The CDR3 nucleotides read TGTGCCACCGCGGGACAGGGATTGAACACCGGGGAGCTGTTTTTT.

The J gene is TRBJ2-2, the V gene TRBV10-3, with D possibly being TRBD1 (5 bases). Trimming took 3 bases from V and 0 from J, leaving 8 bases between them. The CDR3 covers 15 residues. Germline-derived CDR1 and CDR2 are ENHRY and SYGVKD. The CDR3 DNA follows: TGTGCCATCAGTGAAGACAGCGCGAACACCGGGGAGCTGTTTTTT. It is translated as CAISEDSANTGELFF.

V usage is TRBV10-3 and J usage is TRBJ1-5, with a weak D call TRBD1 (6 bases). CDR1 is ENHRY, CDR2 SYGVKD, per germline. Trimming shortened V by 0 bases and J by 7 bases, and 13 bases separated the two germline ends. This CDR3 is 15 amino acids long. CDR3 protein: CAISESSGVGQPQHF. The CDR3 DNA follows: TGTGCCATCAGTGAGTCCTCAGGGGTTGGACAGCCCCAGCATTTT.

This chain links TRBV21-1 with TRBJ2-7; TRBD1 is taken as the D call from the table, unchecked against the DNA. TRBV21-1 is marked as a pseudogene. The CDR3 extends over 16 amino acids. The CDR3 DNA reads TGTGCCAGCAGCAAAGCGCCCCGGACAGAGAAATACGAGCAGTACTTC. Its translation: CASSKAPRTEKYEQYF.

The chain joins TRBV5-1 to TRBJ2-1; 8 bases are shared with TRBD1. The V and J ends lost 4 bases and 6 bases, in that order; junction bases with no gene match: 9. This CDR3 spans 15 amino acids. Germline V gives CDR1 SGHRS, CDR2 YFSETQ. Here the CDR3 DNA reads TGCGCCAGCAGCCTCACCGGGACAGGCAGCAATGAGCAGTTCTTC. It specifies CASSLTGTGSNEQFF.

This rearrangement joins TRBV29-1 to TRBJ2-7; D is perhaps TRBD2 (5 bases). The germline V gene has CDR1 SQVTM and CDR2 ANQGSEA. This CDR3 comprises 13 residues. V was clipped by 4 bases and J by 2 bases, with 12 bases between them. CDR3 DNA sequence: TGCAGCGTTGGTTTAGCGTCCCCCTACGAGCAGTACTTC. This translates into CSVGLASPYEQYF.

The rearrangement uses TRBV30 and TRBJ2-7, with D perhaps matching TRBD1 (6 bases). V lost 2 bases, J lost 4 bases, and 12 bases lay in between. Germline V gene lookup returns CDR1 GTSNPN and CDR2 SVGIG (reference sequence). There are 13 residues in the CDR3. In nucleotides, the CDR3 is TGTGCCTGGAGTCGACAGGCTTTTTACGAGCAGTACTTC. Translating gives CAWSRQAFYEQYF.